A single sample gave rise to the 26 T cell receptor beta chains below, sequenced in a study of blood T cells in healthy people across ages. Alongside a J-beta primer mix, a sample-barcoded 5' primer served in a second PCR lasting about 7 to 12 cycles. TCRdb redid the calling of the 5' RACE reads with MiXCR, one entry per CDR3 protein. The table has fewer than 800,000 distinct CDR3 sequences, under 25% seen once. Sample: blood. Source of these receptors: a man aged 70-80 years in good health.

The chain's CDR3 is CAISEGVETEAFF. CDR3 nucleotides: TGTGCCATCAGTGAAGGGGTGGAGACTGAAGCTTTCTTT. The rearrangement joins TRBV10-3 to TRBJ1-1; perhaps TRBD1 as D (5 bases). CDR3 length: 13 amino acids. Deletions cut 3 bases from V and 5 bases from J, with 10 bases between. Germline V gene lookup returns CDR1 ENHRY and CDR2 SYGVKD.

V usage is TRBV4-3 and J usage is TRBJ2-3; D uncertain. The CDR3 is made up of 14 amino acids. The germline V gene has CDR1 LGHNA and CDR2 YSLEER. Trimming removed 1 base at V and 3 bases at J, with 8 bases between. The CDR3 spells CASSQAAETDTQYF. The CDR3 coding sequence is TGCGCCAGCAGCCAAGCGGCCGAGACAGATACGCAGTATTTT.

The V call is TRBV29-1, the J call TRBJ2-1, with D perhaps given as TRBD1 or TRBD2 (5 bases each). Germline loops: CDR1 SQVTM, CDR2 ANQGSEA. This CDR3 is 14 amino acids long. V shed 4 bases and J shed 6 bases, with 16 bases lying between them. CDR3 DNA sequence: TGCAGCGTTGGTCCCCTTGGGGGTACCAATGAGCAGTTCTTC. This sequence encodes CSVGPLGGTNEQFF.

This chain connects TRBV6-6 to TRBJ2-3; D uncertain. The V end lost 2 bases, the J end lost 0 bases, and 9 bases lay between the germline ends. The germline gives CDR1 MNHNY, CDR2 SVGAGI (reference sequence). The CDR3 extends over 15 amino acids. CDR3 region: CASSYVGSSTDTQYF. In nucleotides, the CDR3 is TGTGCCAGCAGTTACGTGGGTTCTAGCACAGATACGCAGTATTTT.

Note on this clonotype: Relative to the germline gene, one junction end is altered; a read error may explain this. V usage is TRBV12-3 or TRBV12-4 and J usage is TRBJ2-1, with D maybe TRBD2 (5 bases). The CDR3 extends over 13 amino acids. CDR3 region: CAGSLDYGNEQFF. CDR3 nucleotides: TGTGCCGGCAGTTTAGACTACGGGAATGAGCAGTTCTTC.

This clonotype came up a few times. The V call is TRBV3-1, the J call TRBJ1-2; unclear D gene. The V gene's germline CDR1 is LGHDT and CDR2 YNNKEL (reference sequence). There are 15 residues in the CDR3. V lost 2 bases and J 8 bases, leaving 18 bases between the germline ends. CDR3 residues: CASSQSSSGSGGYTF. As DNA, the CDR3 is TGTGCCAGCAGCCAATCCAGCTCGGGAAGTGGAGGCTACACCTTC.

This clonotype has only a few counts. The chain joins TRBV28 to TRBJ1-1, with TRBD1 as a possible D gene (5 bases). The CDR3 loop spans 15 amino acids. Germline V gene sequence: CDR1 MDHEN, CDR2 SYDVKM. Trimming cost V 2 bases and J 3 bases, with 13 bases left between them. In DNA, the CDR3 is TGTGCCAGCAGTTTAGGGGGAAGGGCAGACACTGAAGCTTTCTTT. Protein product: CASSLGGRADTEAFF.

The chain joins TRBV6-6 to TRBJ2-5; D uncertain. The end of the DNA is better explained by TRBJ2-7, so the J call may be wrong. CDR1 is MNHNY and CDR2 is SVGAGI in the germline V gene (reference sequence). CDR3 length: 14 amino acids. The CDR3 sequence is CASSSPGLLPEQYF. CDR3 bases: TGTGCCAGCAGTTCCCCCGGGCTCTTGCCCGAGCAGTACTTC.

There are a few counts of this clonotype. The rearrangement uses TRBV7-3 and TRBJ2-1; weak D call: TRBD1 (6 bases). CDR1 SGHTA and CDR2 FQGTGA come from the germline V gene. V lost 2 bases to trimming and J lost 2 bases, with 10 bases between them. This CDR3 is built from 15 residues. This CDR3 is CASSLRDTAYNEQFF. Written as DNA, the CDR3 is TGTGCCAGCAGCTTACGGGACACGGCCTACAATGAGCAGTTCTTC.

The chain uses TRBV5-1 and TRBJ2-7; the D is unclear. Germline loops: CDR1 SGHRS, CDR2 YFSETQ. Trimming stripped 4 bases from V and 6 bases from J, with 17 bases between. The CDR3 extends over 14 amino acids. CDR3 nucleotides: TGCGCCAGCAGCCCGGTGGTCTGGGGAAGCGAGCAGTACTTC. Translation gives CASSPVVWGSEQYF.

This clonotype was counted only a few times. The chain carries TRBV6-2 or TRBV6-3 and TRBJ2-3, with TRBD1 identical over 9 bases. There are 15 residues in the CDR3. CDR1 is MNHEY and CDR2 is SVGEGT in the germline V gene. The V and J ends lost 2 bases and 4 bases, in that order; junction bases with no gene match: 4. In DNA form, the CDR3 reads TGTGCCAGCAGTTACCAAACAGGGGGCGCAGATACGCAGTATTTT. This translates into CASSYQTGGADTQYF.

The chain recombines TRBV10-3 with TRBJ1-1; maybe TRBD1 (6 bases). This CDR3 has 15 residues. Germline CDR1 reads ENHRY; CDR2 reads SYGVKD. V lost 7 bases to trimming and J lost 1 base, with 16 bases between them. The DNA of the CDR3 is TGTGCCATCAAGGGGGAAGAAGGACAGAACACTGAAGCTTTCTTT. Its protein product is CAIKGEEGQNTEAFF.

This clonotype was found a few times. The CDR3 region is CASSLEGGWAKNIQYF. The CDR3 DNA sequence: TGCGCCAGCAGCTTGGAGGGGGGTTGGGCCAAAAACATTCAGTACTTC. The chain employs TRBV5-1 and TRBJ2-4; tentatively, D is TRBD1 or TRBD2 (6 bases each). This CDR3 spans 16 amino acids. V gave up 0 bases and J gave up 1 base, with 11 bases separating them. Germline loops: CDR1 SGHRS, CDR2 YFSETQ.

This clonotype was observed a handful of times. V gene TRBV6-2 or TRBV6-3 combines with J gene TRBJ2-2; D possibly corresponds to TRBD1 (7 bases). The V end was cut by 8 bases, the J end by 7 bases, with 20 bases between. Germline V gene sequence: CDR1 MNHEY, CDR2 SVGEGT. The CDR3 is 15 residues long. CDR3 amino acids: CASGRAGQIFGELFF. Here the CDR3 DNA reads TGTGCCAGCGGGCGTGCGGGACAGATCTTCGGGGAGCTGTTTTTT.

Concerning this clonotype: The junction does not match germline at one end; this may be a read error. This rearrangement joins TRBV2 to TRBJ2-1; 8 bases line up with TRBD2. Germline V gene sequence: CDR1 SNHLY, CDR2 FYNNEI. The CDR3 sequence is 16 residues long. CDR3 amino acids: CASSGGSVGRAIEQCF. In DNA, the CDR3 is TGTGCCAGCAGTGGGGGGTCGGTCGGGAGGGCCATTGAGCAGTGCTTC.

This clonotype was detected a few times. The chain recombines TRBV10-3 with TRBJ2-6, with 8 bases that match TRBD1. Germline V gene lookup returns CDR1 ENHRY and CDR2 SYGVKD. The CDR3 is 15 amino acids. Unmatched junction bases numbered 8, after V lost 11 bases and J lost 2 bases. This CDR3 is CAVAGGAPGANVLTF. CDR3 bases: TGTGCCGTCGCAGGGGGCGCCCCTGGGGCCAACGTCCTGACTTTC.

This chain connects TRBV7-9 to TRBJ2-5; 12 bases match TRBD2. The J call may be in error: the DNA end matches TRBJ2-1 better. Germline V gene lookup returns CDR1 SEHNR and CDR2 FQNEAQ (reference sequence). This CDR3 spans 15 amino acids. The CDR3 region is CASSRRTSGIYEQFF. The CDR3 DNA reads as TGTGCCAGCAGCCGACGGACTAGCGGGATTTATGAGCAGTTCTTC.

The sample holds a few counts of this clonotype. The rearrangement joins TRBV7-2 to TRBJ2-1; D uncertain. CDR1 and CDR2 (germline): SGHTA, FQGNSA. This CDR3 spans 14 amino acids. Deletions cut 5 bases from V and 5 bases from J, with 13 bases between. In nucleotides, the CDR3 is TGTGCCAGCAGCCCCGATTTGATCCACAATGAGCAGTTCTTC. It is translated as CASSPDLIHNEQFF.

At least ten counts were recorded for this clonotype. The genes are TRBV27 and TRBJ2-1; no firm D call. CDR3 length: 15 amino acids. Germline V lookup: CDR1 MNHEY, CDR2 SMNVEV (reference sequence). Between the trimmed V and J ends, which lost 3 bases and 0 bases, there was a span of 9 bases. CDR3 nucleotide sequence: TGTGCCAGCAGTTTTTCGCTTAGCTCCTACAATGAGCAGTTCTTC. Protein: CASSFSLSSYNEQFF.

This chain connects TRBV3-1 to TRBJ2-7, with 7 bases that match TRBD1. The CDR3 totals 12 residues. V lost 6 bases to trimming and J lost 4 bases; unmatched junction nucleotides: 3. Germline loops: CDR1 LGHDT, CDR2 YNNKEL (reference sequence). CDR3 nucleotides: TGTGCCAGCAGGCAGACAGGGTACGAGCAGTACTTC. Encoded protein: CASRQTGYEQYF.

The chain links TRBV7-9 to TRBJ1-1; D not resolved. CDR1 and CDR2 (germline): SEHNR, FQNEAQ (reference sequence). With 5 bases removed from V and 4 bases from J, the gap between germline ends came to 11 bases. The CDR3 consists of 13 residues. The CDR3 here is CASSVDSLTEAFF. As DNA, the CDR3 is TGTGCCAGCAGCGTAGACTCTCTCACTGAAGCTTTCTTT.

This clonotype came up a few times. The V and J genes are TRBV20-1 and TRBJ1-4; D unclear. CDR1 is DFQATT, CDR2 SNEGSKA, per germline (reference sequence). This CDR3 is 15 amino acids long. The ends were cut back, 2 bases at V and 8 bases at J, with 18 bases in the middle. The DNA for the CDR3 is TGCAGTGCTAGAATCCCAGAAGAGGTGGGGGAAAAACTGTTTTTT. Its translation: CSARIPEEVGEKLFF.

The DNA of the CDR3 is TGCGCCAGCAGCTTGGGGACAGCGGAGGGCTATGGCTACACCTTC. Its protein product is CASSLGTAEGYGYTF. This chain connects TRBV5-1 to TRBJ1-2; tentative D call: TRBD1 (6 bases). V was shortened by 0 bases and J by 4 bases, with 13 bases between the two germline ends. Germline CDR1 and CDR2: SGHRS and YFSETQ. This CDR3 comprises 15 residues.

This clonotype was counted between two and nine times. CDR3 nucleotides: TGTGCCAGCAGTGCCGGGACAGGGGGGAGGAATGAGCAGTTCTTC. Encoded protein: CASSAGTGGRNEQFF. V usage is TRBV6-1 and J usage is TRBJ2-1, with 11 nucleotides matching TRBD1. The germline V gene encodes CDR1 MNHNS and CDR2 SASEGT. V lost 4 bases, J lost 7 bases, and 6 bases stayed unmatched. The CDR3 length is 15 residues.

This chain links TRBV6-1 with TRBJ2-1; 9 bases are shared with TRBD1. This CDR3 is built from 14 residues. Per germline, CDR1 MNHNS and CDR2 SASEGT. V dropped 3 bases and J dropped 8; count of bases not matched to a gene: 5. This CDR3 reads CASSEDRGRDEQFF. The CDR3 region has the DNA TGTGCCAGCAGTGAGGACAGGGGCCGTGATGAGCAGTTCTTC.

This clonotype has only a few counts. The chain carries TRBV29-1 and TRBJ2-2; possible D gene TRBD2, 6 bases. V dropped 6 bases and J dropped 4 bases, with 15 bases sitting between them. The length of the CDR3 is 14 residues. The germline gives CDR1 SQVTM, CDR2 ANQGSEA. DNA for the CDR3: TGCAGCGTGGCAGCGGGCTATTTCACCGGGGAGCTGTTTTTT. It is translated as CSVAAGYFTGELFF.